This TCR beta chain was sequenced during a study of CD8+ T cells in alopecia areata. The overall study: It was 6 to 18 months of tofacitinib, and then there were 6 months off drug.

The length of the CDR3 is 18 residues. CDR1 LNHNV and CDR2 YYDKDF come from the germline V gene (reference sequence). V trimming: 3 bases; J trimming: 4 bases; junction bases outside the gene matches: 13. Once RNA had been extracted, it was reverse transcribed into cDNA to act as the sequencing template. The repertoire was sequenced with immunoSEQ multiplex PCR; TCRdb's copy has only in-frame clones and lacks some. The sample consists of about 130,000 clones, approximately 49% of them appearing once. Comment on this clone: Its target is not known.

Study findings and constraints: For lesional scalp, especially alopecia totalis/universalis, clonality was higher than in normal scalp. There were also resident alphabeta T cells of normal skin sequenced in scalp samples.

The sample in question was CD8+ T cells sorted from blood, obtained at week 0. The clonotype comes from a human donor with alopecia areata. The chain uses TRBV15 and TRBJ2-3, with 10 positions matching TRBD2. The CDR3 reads CATSRQRGGVPSPDTQYF. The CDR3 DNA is TGTGCCACCAGCAGGCAGCGGGGGGGCGTTCCTTCGCCAGATACGCAGTATTTT.